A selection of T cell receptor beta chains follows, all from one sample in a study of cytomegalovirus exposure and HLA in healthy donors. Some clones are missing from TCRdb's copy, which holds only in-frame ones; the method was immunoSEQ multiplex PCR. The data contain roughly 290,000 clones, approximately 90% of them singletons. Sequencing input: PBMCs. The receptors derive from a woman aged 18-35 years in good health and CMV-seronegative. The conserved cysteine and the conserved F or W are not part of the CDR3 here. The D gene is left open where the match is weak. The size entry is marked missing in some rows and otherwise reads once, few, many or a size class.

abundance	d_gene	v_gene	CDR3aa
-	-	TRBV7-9	SSSLAQGNNEKLF
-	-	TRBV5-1	ASSLDREKLH
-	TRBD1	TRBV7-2	ASSLAPGQGPWAEAF
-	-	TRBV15	ATSRERLYNDYT
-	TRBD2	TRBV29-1	SVDRLRLAGATDTQY
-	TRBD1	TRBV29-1	SVPQGAGETQY
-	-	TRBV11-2	ASSLQGAEAF
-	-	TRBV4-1	ASSRAGLMNTEAF
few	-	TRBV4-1	ASSHGNTEAF
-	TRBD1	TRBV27	ASSFGTVPEKLF
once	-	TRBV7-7	ASSRGPSSEQY
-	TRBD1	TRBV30	AWRGQNYGYT
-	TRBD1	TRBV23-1	ASHALQGLDSPLH
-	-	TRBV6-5	ASSYSIEVAEAF
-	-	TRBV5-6	ASSRGPYSNQPQH
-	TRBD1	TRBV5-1	ASSPGTGGGRGYT